The source of this T cell receptor beta chain is a study of shared clonotypes between healthy human individuals. Study-wide context: Donors were two women and a few men aged 18 to 49. A donor's plate count was three for CD4 naive and three for CD4 memory; CD8 naive had two and CD8 memory one.

Study processing details: Without quality scores, immunoSEQ junctional reads could not be filtered like full-length reads. Assay: immunoSEQ multiplex PCR; the TCRdb copy retains only in-frame clones and omits some. The V and J calls and the clone size are those of that table, but D and trimming were determined from the DNA. Of roughly 500,000 clones listed, about 96% are singletons. Trimming cost V 3 bases and J 1 base, with 9 bases left between them. CDR1 and CDR2 (germline): SGHDN, FVKESK. The CDR3 is 14 residues long. The chain links TRBV14 to TRBJ1-1, with D possibly being TRBD1 (5 bases). Sequencing was done on a sample of naive CD4+ T cells sorted from blood. The sample's subset: CD45RA+ positively selected. This TCR came from a woman in her 30s in good health. The CDR3 DNA reads as TGTGCCAGCAGCCAGGTGGGGGGGAACACTGAAGCTTTCTTT. Translating it yields CASSQVGGNTEAFF.